The clone carrying this T cell receptor (beta chain) was recorded a few times. As yet, its antigen is unknown. CDR1 LNHDA and CDR2 SQIVND come from the germline V gene (reference sequence). This CDR3 region has 16 residues. Trimming cost V 8 bases and J 0 bases, with 19 bases left between them. This sample is drawn from a study of T cell repertoires in cytomegalovirus infection. Study overall: An indication of both CMV infection and matching HLA type came from public TCR beta signatures.

Study-wide results and limits: Pooled public TCR beta family frequency picked out CMV carriers with the relevant HLA. Ex vivo responses were dominated by HLA-C-restricted CMV-specific TCR beta clonotypes.

TCRdb recomputed calls from the reads with MiXCR, one row per CDR3 protein. The sample lists about 770,000 distinct CDR3 sequences; roughly 29% were seen once. The sequence was obtained from a human donor in good health (CMV status not recorded). Some clones in this sample may be carry-over from other donors' samples. This sample comprised cultured CD8+ T cells from PBMCs, obtained from culture after CMV antigen stimulation. The V call is TRBV19, the J call TRBJ1-1, with D perhaps TRBD1 (5 bases). In DNA form, the CDR3 reads TGTGCCAGTGCACCCGGGACTTGGAAGGTGAACACTGAAGCTTTCTTT. Encoded protein: CASAPGTWKVNTEAFF.